This TCR beta chain was obtained from a study of graft-versus-host responses after intestinal transplantation. The repertoire was sequenced with immunoSEQ multiplex PCR; TCRdb's copy has only in-frame clones and lacks some. The sample consists of over 45,000 clones, roughly 93% of them appearing once. This sequence was found in a human patient who received an intestinal transplant, so some T cells may come from the graft donor. The sample in question was PBMCs, obtained 786 days after a first intestinal transplant, on the day of a second.

The DNA for the CDR3 is TGTGCCAGCAGCTTTCAGGGGTCCGGGGAGCTGTTTTTT. Encoded protein: CASSFQGSGELFF. The genes are TRBV5-8 and TRBJ2-2; D possibly corresponds to TRBD1 (6 bases). The CDR3 totals 13 residues. Germline V gene sequence: CDR1 SGHTS, CDR2 YDEGEE. The V gene lost 2 bases and the J gene lost 6 bases, with 8 bases spanning the gap. Drawing the rest from reference TRBV5-8 and TRBJ2-2, the complete variable domain is EAGVTQSPTHLIKTRGQQATLRCSPISGHTSVYWYQQALGLGLQFLLWYDEGEERNRGNFPPRFSGRQFPNYSSELNVNALELEDSALYLCASSFQGSGELFFGEGSRLTVL.